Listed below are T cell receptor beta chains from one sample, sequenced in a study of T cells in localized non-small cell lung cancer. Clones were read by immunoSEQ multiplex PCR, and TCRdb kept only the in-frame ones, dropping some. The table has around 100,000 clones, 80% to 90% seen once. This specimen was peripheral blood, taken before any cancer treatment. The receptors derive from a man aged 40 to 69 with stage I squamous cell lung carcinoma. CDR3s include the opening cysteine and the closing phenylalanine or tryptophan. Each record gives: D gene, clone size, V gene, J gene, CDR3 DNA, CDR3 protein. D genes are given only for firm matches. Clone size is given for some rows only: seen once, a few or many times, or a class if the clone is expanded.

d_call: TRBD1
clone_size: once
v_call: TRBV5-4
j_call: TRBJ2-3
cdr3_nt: TGTGCCAGCAGCGTGGGACAGAGAACTAGCACAGATACGCAGTATTTT
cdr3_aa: CASSVGQRTSTDTQYF

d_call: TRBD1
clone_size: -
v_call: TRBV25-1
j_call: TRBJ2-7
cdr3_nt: TGTGCCAGCAGGGCAGGGGGTCGCTACGAGCAGTACTTC
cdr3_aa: CASRAGGRYEQYF

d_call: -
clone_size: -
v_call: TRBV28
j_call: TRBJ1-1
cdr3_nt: TGTGCCAGCAGTTTTCGGCAGCGGTCGAACACTGAAGCTTTCTTT
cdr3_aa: CASSFRQRSNTEAFF

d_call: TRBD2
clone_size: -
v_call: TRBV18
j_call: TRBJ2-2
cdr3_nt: TGTGCCAGCTCACCAGTTTTTGGTCTAGCGGACACCGGGGAGCTGTTTTTT
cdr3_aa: CASSPVFGLADTGELFF

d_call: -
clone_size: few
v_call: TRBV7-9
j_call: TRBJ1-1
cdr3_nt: TGTGCCAGCAGCCACGCGACAGGTGTCGACACTGAAGCTTTCTTT
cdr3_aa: CASSHATGVDTEAFF

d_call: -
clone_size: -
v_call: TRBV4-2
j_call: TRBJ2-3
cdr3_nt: TGTGCCAGCAGCCAAGAAGCTACTGTCACAGATACGCAGTATTTT
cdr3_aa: CASSQEATVTDTQYF

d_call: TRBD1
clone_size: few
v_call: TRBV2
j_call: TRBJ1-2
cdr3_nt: TGTGCCAGCACGCTAAGACAGGGTGGCTACACCTTC
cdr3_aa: CASTLRQGGYTF

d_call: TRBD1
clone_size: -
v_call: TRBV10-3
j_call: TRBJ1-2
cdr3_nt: TGTGCCATCCACCGGGACAGGGGGTTTGGCTACACCTTC
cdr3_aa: CAIHRDRGFGYTF

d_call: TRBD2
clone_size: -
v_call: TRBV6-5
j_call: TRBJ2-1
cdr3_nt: TGTGCCAGCAGTTACTGGGGACTAGCGGGGGGAGAGCAGTTCTTC
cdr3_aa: CASSYWGLAGGEQFF

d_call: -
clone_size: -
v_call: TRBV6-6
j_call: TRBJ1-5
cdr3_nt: TGTGCCAGCAGTTACTTCCCGCTGGGCAATCAGCCCCAGCATTTT
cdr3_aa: CASSYFPLGNQPQHF

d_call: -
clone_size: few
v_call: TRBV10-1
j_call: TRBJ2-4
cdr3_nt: TGCGCCAGCAGTGTTGCGGTATGGGGGAACATTCAGTACTTC
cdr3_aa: CASSVAVWGNIQYF

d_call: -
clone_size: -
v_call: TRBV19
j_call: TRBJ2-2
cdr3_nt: TGTGCCAGTAGTGCATCCTCACGGCGGGGCCGCACCGGGGAGCTGTTTTTT
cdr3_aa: CASSASSRRGRTGELFF

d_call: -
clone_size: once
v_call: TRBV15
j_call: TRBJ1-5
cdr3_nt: TGTGCCACCAGCAGAGATCTCCGCGGGGGAAATCAGCCCCAGCATTTT
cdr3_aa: CATSRDLRGGNQPQHF

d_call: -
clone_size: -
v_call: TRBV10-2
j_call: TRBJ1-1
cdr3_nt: TGCGCCAGCAGGGCAGGGAACACTGAAGCTTTCTTT
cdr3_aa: CASRAGNTEAFF

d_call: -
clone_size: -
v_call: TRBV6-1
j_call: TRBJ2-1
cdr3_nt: TGTGCCAGCCTTGCCGGGACCTCCAATGAGCAGTTCTTC
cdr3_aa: CASLAGTSNEQFF

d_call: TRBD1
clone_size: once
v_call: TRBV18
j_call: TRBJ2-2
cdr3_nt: TGTGCCAGCTCACCGACAGGGGCACTCACCGGGGAGCTGTTTTTT
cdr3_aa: CASSPTGALTGELFF

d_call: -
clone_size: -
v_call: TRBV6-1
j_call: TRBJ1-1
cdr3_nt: TGTGCCAGCAGTGAAGACCCAGTGAACACTGAAGCTTTCTTT
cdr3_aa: CASSEDPVNTEAFF

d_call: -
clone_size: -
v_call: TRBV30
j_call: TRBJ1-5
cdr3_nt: TGTGCCTGGGGGATGGGGGGGACACTCAATCAGCCCCAGCATTTT
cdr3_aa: CAWGMGGTLNQPQHF

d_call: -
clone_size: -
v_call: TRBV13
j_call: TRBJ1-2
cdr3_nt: TGTGCCAGCAGCCCGGGGGCCCTGGCTAACTATGGCTACACCTTC
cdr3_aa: CASSPGALANYGYTF

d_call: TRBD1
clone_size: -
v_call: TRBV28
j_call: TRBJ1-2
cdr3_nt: TGTGCCAGCAGTTCCCCGGACAGGCTCTATGGCTACACCTTC
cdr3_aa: CASSSPDRLYGYTF

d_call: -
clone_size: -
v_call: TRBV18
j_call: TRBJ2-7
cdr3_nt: TGTGCCAGCTCACCACCAGGGGCCTACGAGCAGTACTTC
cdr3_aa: CASSPPGAYEQYF

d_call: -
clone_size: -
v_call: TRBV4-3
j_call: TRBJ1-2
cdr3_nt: TGCGCCAGCAGCCAAGATACTCGGGGGGCTGGCTATGGCTACACCTTC
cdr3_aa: CASSQDTRGAGYGYTF

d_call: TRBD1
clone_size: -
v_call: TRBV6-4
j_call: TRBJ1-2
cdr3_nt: TGTGCCAGCAGTGACACTAACAGGGGCTATGGCTACACCTTC
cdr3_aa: CASSDTNRGYGYTF

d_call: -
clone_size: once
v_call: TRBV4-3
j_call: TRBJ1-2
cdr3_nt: TGCGCCAGCAGCCAAGAGACCATCAACTATGGCTACACCTTC
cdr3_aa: CASSQETINYGYTF

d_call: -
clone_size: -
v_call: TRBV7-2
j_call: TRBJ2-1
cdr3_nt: TGTGCCAGCAGAATAGCGGTCACATCCTACAATGAGCAGTTCTTC
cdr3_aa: CASRIAVTSYNEQFF

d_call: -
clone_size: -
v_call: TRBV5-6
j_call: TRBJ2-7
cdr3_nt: TGTGCCAGCACCCCTGGTTTGGGGGTTTCCTGGTTCGAGCAGTACTTC
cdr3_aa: CASTPGLGVSWFEQYF

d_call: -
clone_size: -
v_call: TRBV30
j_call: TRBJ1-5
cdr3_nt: TGTGCCTGGAGTGGGGGAACTTGGCAGCCCCAGCATTTT
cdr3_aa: CAWSGGTWQPQHF

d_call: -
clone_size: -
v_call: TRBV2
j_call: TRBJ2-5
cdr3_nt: TGTGCCTGCAGTGAAGCTTTAGGTACATCACAAGAGACCCAGTACTTC
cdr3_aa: CACSEALGTSQETQYF

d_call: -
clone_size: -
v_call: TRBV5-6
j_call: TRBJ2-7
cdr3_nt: TGTGCCAGCAGCTTGGTCCGAGCCTACGAGCAGTACTTC
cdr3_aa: CASSLVRAYEQYF

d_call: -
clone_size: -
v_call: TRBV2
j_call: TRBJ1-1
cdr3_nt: TGTGCCAGCGCGGTTTGGGCAGGGAGGACTGAAGCTTTCTTT
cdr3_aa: CASAVWAGRTEAFF

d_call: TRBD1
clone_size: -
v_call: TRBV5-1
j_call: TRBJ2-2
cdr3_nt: TGCGCCAGCAGCCCGCGACCGACAGGGGGGAACACCGGGGAGCTGTTTTTT
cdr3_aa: CASSPRPTGGNTGELFF

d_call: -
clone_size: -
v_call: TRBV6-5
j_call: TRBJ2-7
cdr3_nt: TGTGCCAGCAGTTACTCTGCAGGGCCCCCCTACGAGCAGTACTTC
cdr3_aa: CASSYSAGPPYEQYF

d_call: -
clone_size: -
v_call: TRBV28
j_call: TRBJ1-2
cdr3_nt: TGTGCCAGCAGCCCGGGGGGCAGCTATGGCTACACCTTC
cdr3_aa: CASSPGGSYGYTF

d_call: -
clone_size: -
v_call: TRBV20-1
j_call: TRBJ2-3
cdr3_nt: TGCAGTGCTAGAGCAACAGATACGCAGTATTTT
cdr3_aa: CSARATDTQYF

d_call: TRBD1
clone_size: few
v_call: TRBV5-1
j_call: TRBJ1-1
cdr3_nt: TGCGCCAGCAGCCAGACAGGGGGCGAAAGCACTGAAGCTTTCTTT
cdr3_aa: CASSQTGGESTEAFF

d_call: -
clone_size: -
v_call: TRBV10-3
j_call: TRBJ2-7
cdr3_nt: TGTGCCATCAGAGAGTGGATGCCCAACGAGCAGTACTTC
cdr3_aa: CAIREWMPNEQYF

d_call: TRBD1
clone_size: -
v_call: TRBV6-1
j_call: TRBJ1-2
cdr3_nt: TGTGCCAGCGTTATCCGGGACAGGATGGATGGCTACACCTTC
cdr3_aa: CASVIRDRMDGYTF

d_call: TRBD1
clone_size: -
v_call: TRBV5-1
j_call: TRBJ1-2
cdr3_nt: TGCGCCAGCAGCTTGGGACAGGGGATTTATGGCTACACCTTC
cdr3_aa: CASSLGQGIYGYTF

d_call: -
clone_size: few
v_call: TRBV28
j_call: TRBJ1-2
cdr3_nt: TGTGCCAGCAGTTCTCCCAGGCGGGGCTACACCTTC
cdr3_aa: CASSSPRRGYTF

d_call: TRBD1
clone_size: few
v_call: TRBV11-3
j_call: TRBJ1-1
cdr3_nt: TGTGCCAGCAGCTTAGACGAGGACAGGTTGAACACTGAAGCTTTCTTT
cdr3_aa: CASSLDEDRLNTEAFF

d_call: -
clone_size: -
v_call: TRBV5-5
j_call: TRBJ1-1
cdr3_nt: TGTGCCAGCAGCACCTCGGGACGGATGAACACTGAAGCTTTCTTT
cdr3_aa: CASSTSGRMNTEAFF

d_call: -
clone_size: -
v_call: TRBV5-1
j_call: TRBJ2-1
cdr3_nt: TGCGCCAGCAGCTCCAATTCAGGGGGGGACTACAATGAGCAGTTCTTC
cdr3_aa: CASSSNSGGDYNEQFF